What follows are 3 T cell receptor beta chains derived from one specimen sequenced in a study of blood T cells in healthy people across ages. A second PCR of roughly 7 to 11 cycles used a sample-barcoded 5' primer and a J-beta primer mix. TCRdb processed the 5' RACE reads anew with MiXCR; each CDR3 protein has one entry. Of roughly 1,800,000 distinct CDR3 sequences listed, 49% are singletons. The sequenced material came from blood. The receptors derive from a woman in her thirties or forties in good health.

The J gene is TRBJ2-3, the V gene TRBV9; perhaps TRBD2 as D (5 bases). Germline lookup yields CDR1 SGDLS and CDR2 YYNGEE. The CDR3 loop spans 16 amino acids. Trimming took 0 bases from V and 6 from J, leaving 17 bases between them. This CDR3 reads CASSVERTRNADTQYF. CDR3 in DNA: TGTGCCAGCAGCGTAGAAAGGACTCGAAATGCGGATACGCAGTATTTT.

The genes are TRBV15 and TRBJ1-2; the D gene is possibly TRBD1 (5 bases). CDR3 length: 15 amino acids. With 3 bases removed from V and 4 bases from J, the gap between germline ends came to 15 bases. Germline V gives CDR1 LNHNV, CDR2 YYDKDF (reference sequence). The CDR3 DNA sequence: TGTGCCACCAGCAGTTTGGAAGGGGATGGCTATGGCTACACCTTC. It specifies CATSSLEGDGYGYTF.

The table lists this clonotype with a count of one. The CDR3 loop is CSARDLGVGETQYF. CDR3 sequence (DNA): TGCAGTGCTAGAGATCTTGGGGTAGGCGAGACCCAGTACTTC. The chain links TRBV20-1 to TRBJ2-5; no firm D call. Trimming took 0 bases from V and 5 from J, leaving 13 bases between them. CDR1 and CDR2 from the germline V gene are DFQATT and SNEGSKA (reference sequence). The CDR3 totals 14 residues.